This entry features one T cell receptor beta chain sequence. No antigen is known for it. No base-level quality is on record; no much larger clone is a single base apart. At the DNA level, this CDR3 is encoded by other sequences in the same sample as well. The data derive from a study of CD8+ T cells in alopecia areata (dated by TCRdb to 2017 to 2018). Context from the whole study: Treated patients were enrolled in an open-label pilot trial of oral tofacitinib, 5 to 10 mg twice daily, for moderate-to-severe alopecia areata. Patients stayed on tofacitinib for 6 to 18 months and then had 6 months of follow-up off drug so that delayed response and recurrence could be assessed. The study used high-throughput TCRbeta sequencing to examine T cell clonal expansion in alopecia areata, in both the C3H/HeJ mouse model and human patients. Human TCRbeta sequencing covered scalp tissue and sorted CD4+ and CD8+ peripheral blood T cells from patchy and totalis/universalis alopecia areata patients and healthy controls. Patients on tofacitinib were biopsied at baseline and after 4 and 24 weeks of treatment, and several of the patients also had a later scalp biopsy. Scalp clonality was compared across normal scalp (n=4), patchy alopecia areata scalp (n=8), and alopecia totalis/universalis scalp (n=8). The RNA source kit depended on sample type: the PAXgene miRNA kit for fixed scalp, the miRNeasy kit for PBMCs, and the RNeasy kit for mouse skin. Amplification of TCRbeta CDR3 regions was done by immunoSEQ multiplex PCR using 35 Vbeta forward primers and 13 Jbeta reverse primers. Broader findings and caveats from the paper: Higher clonality and more expanded CD8+ clones were observed in lesional scalp than in normal scalp, particularly in alopecia totalis/universalis, a finding suggestive of antigenic drive. Scalp TCR repertoire analysis is complicated because resident alphabeta T cells in normal human skin are also sequenced, whereas mouse skin is dominated by gammadelta T cells. Compared with mice, TCR sequences shared between patients were less clear, possibly partly because of HLA diversity across the patient population.

After removal of 9 bases from V and 5 bases from J, the junction retains 6 bases not matched to a gene. From its cysteine to its phenylalanine, the CDR3 spans 13 amino acids. The entry retains the CDR3 DNA only, 39 bases that are in frame from base 1. The germline V gene (reference sequence) gives CDR1 as MNHEY and CDR2 as SMNVEV. Library preparation used the immunoSEQ multiplex PCR assay. RNA was extracted from all samples and reverse transcribed into cDNA, which served as template for TCR sequencing. First-strand cDNA was synthesized using SuperScript III with a 2:1 mix of oligo-dT and random hexamers. A synthetic immune receptor repertoire was used to gauge amplification bias, and whatever bias remained was removed computationally. As for how the authors treated the data: Raw reads were preprocessed to remove errors, and CDR3 was defined according to IMGT conventions as the region from the conserved cysteine to phenylalanine. Clonality was computed by normalizing Shannon entropy by log2 of the number of productive unique TCRs and subtracting the result from 1. Whether each scalp clone was CD4 or CD8 was inferred by checking scalp TCRbeta sequences against the CD4 and CD8 repertoires from sorted blood. TCRdb re-hosts the immuneACCESS table, in-frame sequences only. Its copies lack some clones; in the studies checked, an unresolved V gene accounts for under half of them, and the cause for the rest is not known. The DNA gave D and trimming, while V, J and clone size come from that table. This sample has roughly 130,000 clones in its table, and approximately 58% of those were observed once. The ten largest account for 4.5% of the sample.

The time point label, read with the paper, signifies: baseline before oral tofacitinib. Lesional scalp punch biopsies and peripheral blood were obtained from alopecia areata patients. PBMCs were separated by density centrifugation and stained for CD3, CD4 and CD8, after which CD4+ and CD8+ T cells were sorted on a FACSAria. This TCR was sampled from a human donor with alopecia areata. The chain couples TRBV27 to TRBJ1-5; 8 bases in the middle match TRBD1. The input for sequencing was CD4+ T cells sorted from blood, taken at week 0. The CDR3 protein is CASRQGFDQPQHF. The DNA sequence is TGTGCCAGTCGACAGGGGTTTGATCAGCCCCAGCATTTT.